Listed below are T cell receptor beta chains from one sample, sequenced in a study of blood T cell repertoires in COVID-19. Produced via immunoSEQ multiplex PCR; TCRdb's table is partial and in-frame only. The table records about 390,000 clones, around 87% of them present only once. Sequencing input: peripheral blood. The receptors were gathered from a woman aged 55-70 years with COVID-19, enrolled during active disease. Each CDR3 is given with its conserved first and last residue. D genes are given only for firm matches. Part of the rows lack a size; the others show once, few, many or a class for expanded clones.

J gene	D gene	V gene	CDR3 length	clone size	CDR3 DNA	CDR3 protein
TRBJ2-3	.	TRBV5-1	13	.	TGCGCCAGCAGCTCCGAGGGCGGCAATACGCAGTATTTT	CASSSEGGNTQYF
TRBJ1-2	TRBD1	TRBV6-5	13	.	TGTGCCAGCAGCGAGACAGGGGACTATGGCTACACCTTC	CASSETGDYGYTF
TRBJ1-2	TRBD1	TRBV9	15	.	TGTGCCAGCAGCCTAGCCGGGACAGGGGATCTTGGCTACACCTTC	CASSLAGTGDLGYTF
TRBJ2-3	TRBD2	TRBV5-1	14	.	TGCGCCAGCAGCGGAATGGGCGGGGGGGATACGCAGTATTTT	CASSGMGGGDTQYF
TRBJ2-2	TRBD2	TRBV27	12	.	TGCTCTAGCGGAATAAACACCGGGGAGCTGTTTTTT	CSSGINTGELFF
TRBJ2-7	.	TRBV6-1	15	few	TGTGCCAGCAGTGACACAGGGTACGCTTCCTACGAGCAGTACTTC	CASSDTGYASYEQYF
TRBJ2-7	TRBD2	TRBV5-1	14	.	TGCGCCAGCAGCCTCAGCGGGGGGGCAAGAGAGCAGTACTTC	CASSLSGGAREQYF
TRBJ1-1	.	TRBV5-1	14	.	TGCGCCAGCAGCTTAGGACATATGAACACTGAAGCTTTCTTT	CASSLGHMNTEAFF
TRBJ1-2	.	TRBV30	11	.	TGTGCCTGGGGGGAGTTCTATGGCTACACCTTC	CAWGEFYGYTF
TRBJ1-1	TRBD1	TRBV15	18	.	TGTGCCACCAGCAGAGATACACAGGGGTTTAGTTCACGCACTGAAGCTTTCTTT	CATSRDTQGFSSRTEAFF
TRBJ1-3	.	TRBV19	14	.	TGTGCCAGTACTACAGGGAAAGCTGGAAACACCATATATTTT	CASTTGKAGNTIYF
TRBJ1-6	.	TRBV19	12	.	TGTGCCAGTAGTATCCGACTCTCACCCCTCCACTTT	CASSIRLSPLHF
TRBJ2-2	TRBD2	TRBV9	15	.	TGTGCCAGCAGCGCGGGGGGGCTTTTCACCGGGGAGCTGTTTTTT	CASSAGGLFTGELFF
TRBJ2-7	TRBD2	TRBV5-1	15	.	TGCGCCAGCACCGTGACAGCGGGGGGGTCCTACGAGCAGTACTTC	CASTVTAGGSYEQYF
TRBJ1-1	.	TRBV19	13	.	TGTGCCAGTAGTACGGGGGAGAACACTGAAGCTTTCTTT	CASSTGENTEAFF
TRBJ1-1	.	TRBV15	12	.	TGTGCCACCAGCGCAGGGTACACTGAAGCTTTCTTT	CATSAGYTEAFF
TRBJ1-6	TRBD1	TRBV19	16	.	TGTGCCAGTACGCCGACAGGGACGACCTATAATTCACCCCTCCACTTT	CASTPTGTTYNSPLHF
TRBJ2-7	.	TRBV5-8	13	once	TGTGCCAGCAGCTTGGTAGGCAGGTACGAGCAGTACTTC	CASSLVGRYEQYF
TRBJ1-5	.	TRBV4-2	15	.	TGTGCCAGCAGCCAAGATTACGGGGATTATCAGCCCCAGCATTTT	CASSQDYGDYQPQHF
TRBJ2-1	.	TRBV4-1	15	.	TGCGCCAGCAGCCAACAGGGTAGCTCCTACAATGAGCAGTTCTTC	CASSQQGSSYNEQFF
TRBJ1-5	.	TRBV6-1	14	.	TGTGCCAGCAGTGAAGCGATAAGGGGACAGCCCCAGCATTTT	CASSEAIRGQPQHF
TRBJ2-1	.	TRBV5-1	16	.	TGCGCCAGCAGCTTGGAGGGGGCCGGAGGGTACAATGAGCAGTTCTTC	CASSLEGAGGYNEQFF
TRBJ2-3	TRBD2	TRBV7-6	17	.	TGTGCCAGCAGCTCACGACTAGCGGGGGGTAGCACAGATACGCAGTATTTT	CASSSRLAGGSTDTQYF
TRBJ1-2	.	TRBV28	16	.	TGTGCCAGCAGTCTCCGACCTCGGGCGGGGTTTTATGGCTACACCTTC	CASSLRPRAGFYGYTF
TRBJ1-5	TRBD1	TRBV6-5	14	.	TGTGCCAGCAGTTCTCGGACAGGGAATCAGCCCCAGCATTTT	CASSSRTGNQPQHF
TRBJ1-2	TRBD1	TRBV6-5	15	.	TGTGCCAGCAGGGATCCCGGGACAGGCTACTATGGCTACACCTTC	CASRDPGTGYYGYTF
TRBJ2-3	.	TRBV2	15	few	TGTGCCAGCAGTGATGGCTACCTCGGGGGAGATACGCAGTATTTT	CASSDGYLGGDTQYF
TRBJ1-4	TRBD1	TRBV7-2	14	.	TGTGCCAGCAGCCGCGACAGGGGGGGCGAAAAACTGTTTTTT	CASSRDRGGEKLFF